This TCR beta chain derives from a study of T cells after yellow fever vaccination. Study details: Any fraction with a low cell number was prepared using SMART-Seq v4 Ultra Low Input. Findings of the study overall: Post-booster samples contained most primary-vaccination clones (approximately 95% CD4, about 87% CD8).

TCRdb processed the 5' RACE reads anew with MiXCR; each CDR3 protein has one entry. The table lists about 300,000 distinct CDR3 sequences, 8.5% to 10% of them singletons, with around 3.4% in the top ten. About this clonotype itself: Its specificity is not known.

This TCR came from a man between 18 and 29 years old who received the YFV17D yellow fever vaccine. This material consisted of CD4+ T cells sorted from PBMCs, taken 5 days after the yellow fever booster vaccination.

CDR3 protein: CASSVEIGGAGDKETQYF. DNA for the CDR3: TGTGCCAGCAGCGTAGAGATTGGGGGCGCAGGGGATAAAGAGACCCAGTACTTC. J is TRBJ2-5 and V is TRBV9, with D possibly TRBD1 on 6 matching bases. V shed 0 bases and J shed 3 bases, with 21 bases lying between them. Germline lookup yields CDR1 SGDLS and CDR2 YYNGEE. The CDR3 contains 18 residues.